The rows below give T cell receptor beta chains drawn from one sample of a study of read filtering for tumor transcriptome and immune sequencing. MiXCR was run by TCRdb on the reads, yielding one entry per CDR3 protein. The repertoire holds 50,000 to 65,000 distinct CDR3 sequences, with under 20% as singletons. Specimen: a population of CD138-negative cells sorted from bone marrow. These receptors were obtained from a donor aged 40 or older with multiple myeloma. The CDR3 runs from the conserved cysteine through the conserved F or W. The D gene is left open where the match is weak. Where a row states a size, it is once, few, many or the class of an expanded clone; other rows omit it.

clone size,J gene,D gene,V gene,CDR3 protein,CDR3 DNA
many,TRBJ2-5,.,TRBV18,CASSPMGSGETQYF,TGTGCCAGCTCACCAATGGGGTCTGGAGAGACCCAGTACTTC
many,TRBJ2-3,.,TRBV28,CASSPIHGAFRADTQYF,TGTGCCAGCAGTCCTATCCACGGGGCCTTTCGGGCAGATACGCAGTATTTT
few,TRBJ2-5,.,TRBV20-1,CSASAFGGGTETQYF,TGCAGTGCTAGCGCGTTTGGGGGTGGTACCGAGACCCAGTACTTC
many,TRBJ1-1,.,TRBV5-1,CASSLEGIRTNTEAFF,TGCGCCAGCAGCTTAGAGGGTATTAGAACGAACACTGAAGCTTTCTTT
many,TRBJ2-1,TRBD2,TRBV2,CASSPLAGGNNEQFF,TGTGCCAGCAGTCCCCTAGCGGGGGGGAACAATGAGCAGTTCTTC
.,TRBJ2-3,.,TRBV11-2,CASSRQKASDTQYF,TGTGCCAGCAGCAGGCAAAAAGCGAGCGATACGCAGTATTTT
few,TRBJ2-5,.,TRBV28,CASSLPRLVGTQYF,TGTGCCAGCAGTTTACCCCGACTAGTCGGGACCCAGTACTTC
.,TRBJ2-3,TRBD1,TRBV5-1,CASSTGQGTDTQYF,TGCGCCAGCAGCACCGGACAGGGGACAGATACGCAGTATTTT
.,TRBJ2-5,.,TRBV5-6,CASSFRTARRETQCF,TGTGCCAGCAGCTTCAGGACAGCCCGTCGAGAGACCCAGTGCTTC
many,TRBJ2-3,TRBD1,TRBV6-1,CASITGTGRTDTQYF,TGTGCCAGCATAACCGGGACAGGGCGCACAGATACGCAGTATTTT
many,TRBJ2-1,.,TRBV20-1,CSARPLLNEQFF,TGCAGTGCCAGGCCCTTACTCAATGAGCAGTTCTTC
many,TRBJ2-1,TRBD2,TRBV28,CASTDVVGLAPSSYNEQFF,TGTGCCAGCACCGACGTCGTCGGACTAGCGCCGAGCTCCTACAATGAGCAGTTCTTC
.,TRBJ1-1,.,TRBV7-9,CASSARLGWNTEAFF,TGTGCCAGCAGCGCAAGGCTGGGGTGGAACACTGAAGCTTTCTTT
many,TRBJ1-2,TRBD1,TRBV5-1,CASRGQGDGYGYTF,TGCGCCAGCAGAGGACAGGGGGACGGCTATGGCTACACCTTC
many,TRBJ2-5,TRBD2,TRBV5-8,CASSRGSREGAETQYF,TGTGCCAGCAGCCGGGGATCGCGGGAGGGGGCAGAGACCCAGTACTTC
many,TRBJ1-5,TRBD1,TRBV20-1,CSALPDRGGHQPQHF,TGCAGTGCTCTTCCGGACAGGGGAGGTCATCAGCCCCAGCATTTT
many,TRBJ2-1,TRBD2,TRBV19,CASSTGTSGYYNEQFF,TGTGCCAGTAGTACCGGGACTAGCGGATACTACAATGAGCAGTTCTTC
few,TRBJ1-1,.,TRBV28,CASRPGTQNTEAFF,TGTGCCAGCAGGCCCGGGACACAGAACACTGAAGCTTTCTTT
many,TRBJ2-2,TRBD1,TRBV28,CASSPGQGAPGELFF,TGTGCCAGCAGTCCGGGACAGGGGGCGCCCGGGGAGCTGTTTTTT
many,TRBJ1-5,.,TRBV21-1,CASSKGRGSTYSNQPQHF,TGTGCCAGCAGCAAAGGAAGAGGGAGCACCTATAGCAATCAGCCCCAGCATTTT
many,TRBJ1-5,.,TRBV10-3,CAISEAAIQPQHF,TGTGCCATCAGCGAGGCCGCCATTCAGCCCCAGCATTTT
many,TRBJ2-3,.,TRBV29-1,CSVEKLVGDTQYF,TGCAGCGTTGAAAAGCTAGTTGGAGATACGCAGTATTTT
.,TRBJ2-1,TRBD1,TRBV5-1,CAGSLGRQGRPAHCNEQFF,TGCGCCGGCAGCTTGGGGCGACAGGGGAGGCCCGCCCACTGCAATGAGCAGTTCTTC
many,TRBJ2-2,.,TRBV20-1,CSASGRGRRTGELFF,TGCAGTGCTAGCGGCCGAGGGAGGCGGACCGGGGAGCTGTTTTTT
few,TRBJ1-2,.,TRBV2,CASIGSGGHGYTF,TGTGCCAGCATCGGGAGTGGCGGACATGGCTACACCTTC
few,TRBJ2-3,TRBD1,TRBV6-5,CASSTQGARSDTQYF,TGTGCCAGCAGTACCCAGGGGGCGCGTTCAGATACGCAGTATTTT
medium-sized,TRBJ2-1,.,TRBV9,CASSPHQGVNEQFF,TGTGCCAGCAGCCCCCATCAGGGAGTGAATGAGCAGTTCTTC
many,TRBJ1-4,.,TRBV29-1,CSVVQGPNEKLFF,TGCAGCGTTGTGCAGGGGCCTAATGAAAAACTGTTTTTT
many,TRBJ1-2,.,TRBV7-9,CASSPIDRNYGYTF,TGTGCCAGCAGCCCTATCGACAGGAACTATGGCTACACCTTC
.,TRBJ2-7,.,TRBV5-1,CASSPGGPGREQYF,TGCGCCAGCAGCCCAGGCGGACCCGGCCGCGAGCAGTACTTC
many,TRBJ2-7,.,TRBV7-3,CASSLNGGNSYEQYF,TGTGCCAGCAGCTTAAATGGGGGGAACTCCTACGAGCAGTACTTC
few,TRBJ2-3,TRBD2,TRBV5-6,CASSYGTSGASTDTQYF,TGTGCCAGCAGCTACGGGACTAGCGGGGCTAGCACAGATACGCAGTATTTT
many,TRBJ2-1,TRBD2,TRBV7-2,CASSYMLAGDEQFF,TGTGCCAGCAGCTACATGCTAGCGGGGGATGAGCAGTTCTTC
medium-sized,TRBJ2-6,TRBD1,TRBV20-1,CSADKWTGSGGANVLTF,TGCAGTGCTGATAAATGGACAGGGAGTGGTGGGGCCAACGTCCTGACTTTC
few,TRBJ2-3,TRBD2,TRBV7-2,CASSLSGLAAGDTQYF,TGTGCCAGCAGCTTATCCGGACTAGCGGCAGGAGATACGCAGTATTTT
.,TRBJ1-5,TRBD1,TRBV12-3/TRBV12-4,CASLKQGHQPQHF,TGTGCCAGCTTAAAACAGGGGCATCAGCCCCAGCATTTT
many,TRBJ2-6,TRBD1,TRBV19,CASIDRVRSTGANVLTF,TGTGCCAGTATCGACAGGGTCCGCTCTACTGGGGCCAACGTCCTGACTTTC
many,TRBJ2-3,.,TRBV18,CASSQGGDTQYF,TGTGCCAGCTCCCAAGGCGGAGATACGCAGTATTTT
once,TRBJ2-1,.,TRBV5-1,CASSPIVTYNEQLF,TGCGCCAGCAGCCCTATAGTGACCTACAATGAGCAGCTCTTC
many,TRBJ2-3,.,TRBV6-5,CASRPPGLRTDTQYF,TGTGCCAGCAGACCTCCGGGACTTCGCACAGATACGCAGTATTTT
.,TRBJ2-1,.,TRBV4-2,CASSRSDSSYNEQFF,TGTGCCAGCAGCCGTTCCGATAGCTCCTACAATGAGCAGTTCTTC
medium-sized,TRBJ2-1,TRBD2,TRBV12-5,CASGSRREGPNEQFF,TGTGCTAGTGGTTCCCGGAGGGAGGGCCCCAATGAGCAGTTCTTC